This T cell receptor beta chain emerged from a study of breast tumors, draining lymph nodes, adjacent tissues. The study, taken as a whole, reports: Findings are consistent with lymph node origin and intratumoral expansion of most tumor T cells. The lymph node origin of tumor T cells was framed as consistent with a hypothesis, not demonstrated. Tumors had less TCR diversity than lymph nodes, more than nontumor tissue. Tumor and nontumor repertoires were significantly more similar in luminal-like than in basal-like breast cancer.

The V gene end was trimmed by 4 bases and the J gene end by 8 bases; junction bases not matched to a gene: 15. Germline values: CDR1 SGHRS, CDR2 YFSETQ. The length of the CDR3 is 18 residues. TCRdb called the multiplex PCR reads again in MiXCR, with one record for every CDR3 protein. Here the sample spans around 21,000 distinct CDR3 sequences, about 38% being singletons. Relative to its sample, this clonotype is medium-sized. Its matching antigen is unknown. The receptor's source is a female donor with breast cancer. Some clones in this sample may be carry-over from other donors' samples. J is TRBJ1-6 and V is TRBV5-1, with TRBD1 matching over 10 bases. The sequencing sample was made of breast tumor tissue. Written as DNA, the CDR3 is TGCGCCAGCAGCCCCTCCGGGACAGGGGCCGCAGGGGATTCACCCCTCCACTTT. It translates to CASSPSGTGAAGDSPLHF.